This T cell receptor beta chain was captured by sequencing in a study of human T cells and chemical hapten exposure. Study findings and constraints: Compared with pre-sensitization or healthy control sets, expanded TCRs clustered more.

MiXCR, run by TCRdb on the RACE reads, gives a single entry per CDR3 protein. The sample carries approximately 110,000 distinct CDR3 sequences, 8% to 13% recorded once. Per germline, CDR1 KGHDR and CDR2 SFDVKD. The CDR3 is 13 residues long. Germline trimming cut 7 bases from V and 10 bases from J; bases unmatched to any gene: 2. Comment on this clonotype: What it recognizes is unknown.

Time point reported: patch test 1, 2 weeks after DPC sensitization. The sample's treatment: therapeutic diphenylcyclopropenone sensitization with weekly scalp DPC. This receptor was obtained from a woman between 40 and 50 years old with alopecia areata. Some clones in this sample may be carry-over from other donors' samples. The input for sequencing was whole blood, taken in connection with sensitization to the hapten diphenylcyclopropenone (DPC). V is TRBV24-1 and J is TRBJ1-6, with 11 bases matching TRBD1. CDR3 nucleotides: TGTGCCACCAGGAGGGACAGGGGGTCACCCCTCCACTTT. This codes for CATRRDRGSPLHF.